The next 21 T cell receptor beta chains were all read from a single sample in a study of shared clonotypes between healthy human individuals. The method was immunoSEQ multiplex PCR; TCRdb's version includes in-frame clones alone and lacks a portion of them. The repertoire holds 700,000 or so clones, with about two thirds as singletons. Sequenced: memory CD4+ T cells sorted from blood. Subset indicated: CD45RA-negative fraction. The receptors were sampled from a woman in her twenties or thirties in good health.

This chain connects TRBV11-2 to TRBJ2-5, with D maybe TRBD1 (5 bases). V lost 5 bases to trimming and J lost 4 bases, with 17 bases between them. Germline V CDR1 and CDR2: SGHAT, FQNNGV. The CDR3 contains 15 residues. The CDR3 region is CASSNALGVLETQYF. CDR3 nucleotide sequence: TGTGCCAGCAGCAATGCCCTAGGGGTGCTAGAGACCCAGTACTTC.

The genes are TRBV19 and TRBJ2-7; D unclear. This CDR3 has 14 amino acids. Germline V gene sequence: CDR1 LNHDA, CDR2 SQIVND (reference sequence). V gave up 4 bases and J gave up 0 bases, with 10 bases separating them. The chain's CDR3 is CASSKGGSSYEQYF. CDR3 coding DNA: TGTGCCAGTAGTAAAGGCGGTAGCTCCTACGAGCAGTACTTC.

This sequence joins TRBV7-6 and TRBJ2-7; 9 nucleotides line up with TRBD1. The CDR3 has 14 amino acids. V shed 6 bases and J 4 bases; nucleotides not matched to a gene: 7. The germline V gene has CDR1 SGHVS and CDR2 FNYEAQ. The CDR3 DNA follows: TGTGCCAGCAGTCTACAGGGGGCCGGTTACGAGCAGTACTTC. Protein product: CASSLQGAGYEQYF.

About this clone: Other DNA sequences of this sample code for an identical CDR3. V gene TRBV6-6 combines with J gene TRBJ1-2, with unresolved D. Trimming stripped 0 bases from V and 2 bases from J, with 7 bases between. Germline lookup yields CDR1 MNHNY and CDR2 SVGAGI (reference sequence). This CDR3 has 14 amino acids. Written as DNA, the CDR3 is TGTGCCAGCAGTTACTCGGAAGGGAACTATGGCTACACCTTC. Translated, it gives CASSYSEGNYGYTF.

The J gene is TRBJ2-7, the V gene TRBV28; D remains ambiguous. The length of the CDR3 is 13 residues. Germline-derived CDR1 and CDR2 are MDHEN and SYDVKM. Trimming shortened V by 8 bases and J by 3 bases, and 14 bases separated the two germline ends. The CDR3 DNA reads TGTGCCAGCTTACCGGCGCGAGGCTACGAGCAGTACTTC. It yields the protein CASLPARGYEQYF.

The gene calls are TRBV18 and TRBJ1-5; D gene uncertain. Between the trimmed V and J ends, which lost 4 bases and 2 bases, there was a span of 6 bases. Looked up from germline, CDR1 is KGHSH and CDR2 is LQKENI. The CDR3 is 13 residues long. The CDR3 reads CASSRVRNQPQHF. The DNA for the CDR3 is TGTGCCAGCTCACGGGTGCGCAATCAGCCCCAGCATTTT. Full variable domain (remainder filled in from reference TRBV18 and TRBJ1-5): NAGVMQNPRHLVRRRGQEARLRCSPMKGHSHVYWYRQLPEEGLKFMVYLQKENIIDESGMPKERFSAEFPKEGPSILRIQQVVRGDSAAYFCASSRVRNQPQHFGDGTRLSIL.

The chain joins TRBV19 to TRBJ2-3; 12 nucleotides agree with TRBD2. CDR1 is LNHDA and CDR2 is SQIVND in the germline V gene (reference sequence). CDR3 size: 16 residues. After removal of 6 bases from V and 2 bases from J, the junction contained 6 bases not matched to a gene. The CDR3, as DNA: TGTGCCAGTAGATTTACTAGCGGGGGGTACACAGATACGCAGTATTTT. Translated: CASRFTSGGYTDTQYF.

Regarding this clone: This likely came from a read error, as a far larger clone is one base away. V and J are TRBV2 and TRBJ2-1; D not resolved. Germline CDR1 is SNHLY and CDR2 is FYNNEI. V was trimmed by 8 bases and J by 3 bases, leaving 14 bases between them. CDR3 length: 14 residues. CDR3 DNA sequence: TGTGCCAGCTGTCTCTTAATTAGCTACAATGAGCAGTTCTTC. Its translation is CASCLLISYNEQFF.

The table lists this clone with many counts. The V and J genes are TRBV5-4 and TRBJ2-7; D is unclear. The CDR3 loop spans 16 amino acids. The V and J ends lost 0 bases and 3 bases respectively, with 16 bases between them. Germline values: CDR1 SGHNT, CDR2 YYREEE (reference sequence). CDR3 bases: TGTGCCAGCAGCTTGGGTGTTTCTCTAAGCTTCTACGAGCAGTACTTC. This sequence encodes CASSLGVSLSFYEQYF.

The chain recombines TRBV6-1 with TRBJ1-1, with D hard to call. Deletions cut 6 bases from V and 0 bases from J, with 11 bases between. CDR3 length: 14 residues. Germline assignment: CDR1 MNHNS and CDR2 SASEGT. The CDR3 region is CASSLQRMNTEAFF. The CDR3 nucleotides read TGTGCCAGCAGCTTACAGCGTATGAACACTGAAGCTTTCTTT.

The chain couples TRBV6-1 to TRBJ1-2; D is unresolved. CDR3 length: 13 residues. CDR1 is MNHNS, CDR2 SASEGT, per germline. Trimming pared 4 bases from V and 1 base from J, leaving 7 bases between. The DNA of the CDR3 is TGTGCCAGCAGTGTACAGAATAACTATGGCTACACCTTC. Protein sequence: CASSVQNNYGYTF.

V gene TRBV20-1 combines with J gene TRBJ2-1, with D tentatively TRBD2 (8 bases). V was cut by 3 bases and J by 15 bases, with 15 bases left in between. The CDR3 covers 11 residues. CDR1 is DFQATT, CDR2 SNEGSKA, per germline (reference sequence). The CDR3 region is CSASFGRGPFF. In nucleotides, the CDR3 is TGCAGTGCTAGTTTCGGGAGGGGGCCGTTCTTC.

This chain joins TRBV19 and TRBJ2-7; TRBD1 aligns across 9 bases. This CDR3 is built from 13 residues. Germline lookup yields CDR1 LNHDA and CDR2 SQIVND (reference sequence). J lost 4 bases, V lost 4 bases, and 2 bases had no gene match. The CDR3 is CASSKQGAYEQYF. Written as DNA, the CDR3 is TGTGCCAGTAGTAAACAGGGGGCATACGAGCAGTACTTC.

This clone was observed a few times. The chain employs TRBV19 and TRBJ2-2; 7 bases line up with TRBD1. CDR3 size: 12 residues. Trimming cost V 6 bases and J 7 bases; bases outside gene matches: 2. Per the germline V gene, CDR1 is LNHDA and CDR2 is SQIVND (reference sequence). The CDR3 DNA reads as TGTGCCAGTAGGCAGGGGGTCGGGGAGCTGTTTTTT. Its translation is CASRQGVGELFF.

The chain combines TRBV28 with TRBJ2-7, with unresolved D. CDR3 length: 12 amino acids. V was trimmed by 2 bases and J by 5 bases, leaving 7 bases between them. The germline CDR1 and CDR2 sequences are MDHEN and SYDVKM. CDR3: CASSLNKNEQYF. In DNA form, the CDR3 reads TGTGCCAGCAGTTTAAACAAAAACGAGCAGTACTTC.

This clone turned up a few times. V gene TRBV5-6 combines with J gene TRBJ2-4; 11 bases map to TRBD1. This CDR3 contains 13 residues. Germline V CDR1 and CDR2: SGHDT, YYEEEE. Trimming at V came to 6 bases and at J to 11 bases, leaving 7 bases not matched to a gene. CDR3 bases: TGTGCCAGCACCACGGGACAGGGGGGCTTTCAGTACTTC. Translation gives CASTTGQGGFQYF.

The rearrangement links TRBV19 to TRBJ1-5; tentatively, D is TRBD1 (5 bases). V was cut by 5 bases and J by 1 base, with 9 bases left in between. In germline, CDR1 is LNHDA, CDR2 SQIVND (reference sequence). CDR3 length: 14 residues. CDR3 sequence: CASSPGPSNQPQHF. The CDR3 coding sequence is TGTGCCAGTAGTCCGGGACCGAGCAATCAGCCCCAGCATTTT.

The chain has TRBV29-1 and TRBJ2-7; maybe TRBD2 (7 bases). The V gene's germline CDR1 is SQVTM and CDR2 ANQGSEA. This CDR3 region has 13 residues. Trimming removed 3 bases from V and 5 bases from J, with 14 bases in between. The CDR3: CSVDLGGLNEQYF. The CDR3 nucleotides are TGCAGCGTTGACTTGGGGGGGCTTAACGAGCAGTACTTC.

In this sample, this clone turned up many times. This chain uses TRBV6-4 with TRBJ1-2; 7 bases match TRBD1. With 4 bases clipped from V and 8 bases from J, the junction kept 7 bases outside the gene matches. Germline CDR1 MRHNA, CDR2 SNTAGT. The length of the CDR3 is 13 residues. In DNA, the CDR3 is TGTGCCAGCAGTGTCGCAGGGGGGAACGGCTACACCTTC. Protein product: CASSVAGGNGYTF.

The J gene is TRBJ2-3, the V gene TRBV6-6, with 7 bases identical to TRBD1. The germline V gene has CDR1 MNHNY and CDR2 SVGAGI (reference sequence). Trimming cost V 2 bases and J 0 bases; bases outside gene matches: 2. The CDR3 sequence is 15 residues long. The CDR3 DNA sequence: TGTGCCAGCAGTTACGACAGGGTTAGCACAGATACGCAGTATTTT. Translated: CASSYDRVSTDTQYF.

The CDR3 sequence is CASSLQGSYEQYF. In nucleotides, the CDR3 is TGTGCCAGCAGCCTCCAGGGATCCTACGAGCAGTACTTC. The chain uses TRBV2 and TRBJ2-5, with D tentatively TRBD1 (5 bases). The J call may be incorrect, as the DNA end agrees better with TRBJ2-7. Germline V gene sequence: CDR1 SNHLY, CDR2 FYNNEI. CDR3 length: 13 residues.